This T cell receptor (beta chain) was recovered during a study of OX40 agonist ivuxolimab in advanced cancers. Study overall: Patient treatment consisted of intravenous ivuxolimab administration every 2 weeks at 0.01 to 10 mg/kg. Points from the study as a whole: Both blood CD4+ and CD8+ T cells showed clonal growth by week 6 at 0.1 to 3.0 mg/kg. Not determined was the antigen specificity of the expanded peripheral T cells.

A remark on this clone: Its antigen is still unknown.

Clones were read by immunoSEQ multiplex PCR, and TCRdb kept only the in-frame ones, dropping some. The table has around 100,000 clones, 90% to 95% seen once. This clonotype was sampled from an adult with an advanced solid tumor such as melanoma, head and neck, liver or kidney cancer. The source was CD4+ or CD8+ T cells sorted from blood, collected in a trial of the OX40 agonist ivuxolimab.

CDR3 protein: CASSSWTGVIETQYF. The CDR3 DNA reads TGTGCCAGCAGTTCTTGGACAGGGGTAATTGAGACCCAGTACTTC. V and J are TRBV28 and TRBJ2-5; TRBD1 matches at 9 bases. CDR1 is MDHEN, CDR2 SYDVKM, per germline. The ends lost 4 bases at V and 5 bases at J; junction bases unmatched: 8. CDR3 size: 15 residues.